The 32 T cell receptor beta chains reported below all come from one sample, sequenced in a study of T cell responses to AZD1222 COVID-19 vaccine. Repertoires were generated with immunoSEQ multiplex PCR, while TCRdb's copy carries only in-frame clones and drops some. The table lists around 52,000 clones, approximately 86% of them singletons, with 16% in the top ten. Sequences were derived from peripheral blood, sampled on day 0 of AZD1222 vaccination. The receptors originated from an adult in good health.

V and J are TRBV9 and TRBJ1-4; no reliable D call. V was trimmed by 4 bases and J by 4 bases, leaving 17 bases between them. This CDR3 region has 16 residues. Germline CDR1 and CDR2: SGDLS and YYNGEE. Here the CDR3 DNA reads TGTGCCAGCAGCCCCATTGGGTCAGTCCGTAATGAAAAACTGTTTTTT. Translating gives CASSPIGSVRNEKLFF.

The chain employs TRBV4-3 and TRBJ2-3; TRBD2 matches 9 bases. Trimming at V came to 4 bases and at J to 6 bases, leaving 17 bases not matched to a gene. Germline V gene sequence: CDR1 LGHNA, CDR2 YSLEER. CDR3 size: 18 residues. This chain's CDR3 is CASSLQSPFSGSRDTQYF. The CDR3 nucleotides read TGCGCCAGCAGCCTCCAGTCTCCCTTTAGCGGGAGTCGTGATACGCAGTATTTT.

This clone has just a few counts. The V gene is TRBV28, the J gene TRBJ1-2, with D possibly TRBD1 on 5 matching bases. This CDR3 is 18 amino acids long. V was shortened by 6 bases and J by 1 base, with 24 bases between the two germline ends. CDR1 is MDHEN, CDR2 SYDVKM, per germline. The CDR3 DNA reads TGTGCCAGCAGATCCAGACAGATTTTAAATCCCCATAACTATGGCTACACCTTC. It codes for CASRSRQILNPHNYGYTF.

V is TRBV30 and J is TRBJ1-6; tentatively, D is TRBD1 (6 bases). Looked up from germline, CDR1 is GTSNPN and CDR2 is SVGIG (reference sequence). Trimming stripped 4 bases from V and 10 bases from J, with 17 bases between. This CDR3 spans 14 amino acids. The CDR3: CAWNLGAIGSPLHF. The DNA for the CDR3 is TGTGCCTGGAATTTGGGGGCTATAGGATCACCCCTCCACTTT.

This clone is deemed medium-sized. The genes are TRBV6-4 and TRBJ2-2; 10 nucleotides line up with TRBD1. Germline loops: CDR1 MRHNA, CDR2 SNTAGT. CDR3 length: 15 residues. Trimming cost V 2 bases and J 3 bases; bases outside gene matches: 0. The CDR3 sequence is CASSDGTGDTGELFF. The CDR3 region has the DNA TGTGCCAGCAGTGACGGGACAGGGGACACCGGGGAGCTGTTTTTT.

The gene calls are TRBV5-8 and TRBJ2-2; no firm D call. CDR3 length equals 14 residues. With 0 bases removed from V and 4 bases from J, the gap between germline ends came to 7 bases. CDR1 SGHTS and CDR2 YDEGEE come from the germline V gene. CDR3 bases: TGTGCCAGCAGCTTGGACTACTCCACCGGGGAGCTGTTTTTT. It codes for CASSLDYSTGELFF. The full variable domain, with the rest looked up from reference TRBV5-8 and TRBJ2-2, is EAGVTQSPTHLIKTRGQQATLRCSPISGHTSVYWYQQALGLGLQFLLWYDEGEERNRGNFPPRFSGRQFPNYSSELNVNALELEDSALYLCASSLDYSTGELFFGEGSRLTVL.

This clone has a count of ten or more. As DNA, the CDR3 is TGTGCCAGCAGCTCCCTGATAAAACCGTACAATGAGCAGTTCTTC. Translating gives CASSSLIKPYNEQFF. The V call is TRBV7-3, the J call TRBJ2-1; D is uncertain. Germline V gene lookup returns CDR1 SGHTA and CDR2 FQGTGA. This CDR3 is built from 15 residues. V gave up 4 bases and J gave up 4 bases, with 14 bases separating them.

The rearrangement links TRBV6-1 to TRBJ2-1; D remains unclear. Trimming cost V 0 bases and J 1 base, with 4 bases left between them. Germline loops: CDR1 MNHNS, CDR2 SASEGT. The CDR3 is made up of 14 amino acids. The CDR3 coding sequence is TGTGCCAGCAGTGAAGCGGGATCCTACAATGAGCAGTTCTTC. Translating gives CASSEAGSYNEQFF.

The chain uses TRBV12-5 and TRBJ2-3, with TRBD2 identical over 8 bases. Germline CDR1 is LGHNT and CDR2 is FRNRAP. Trimming took 7 bases from V and 2 from J; bases not matched to a gene: 11. CDR3 length: 16 residues. CDR3 amino acids: CASAQALAGNTDTQYF. Written as DNA, the CDR3 is TGTGCTAGTGCCCAAGCGTTAGCGGGGAACACAGATACGCAGTATTTT.

A few counts support this clone. The V call is TRBV4-2, the J call TRBJ1-4; D is uncertain. The CDR3 runs to 12 residues. Germline V gives CDR1 LGHNA, CDR2 YNFKEQ. Trimming shortened V by 3 bases and J by 8 bases, and 7 bases separated the two germline ends. DNA for the CDR3: TGTGCCAGCAGCCAGCTGGGCGAAAAACTGTTTTTT. Its translation is CASSQLGEKLFF.

This clone has just one count. CDR3 residues: CASSFRGDEQFF. The CDR3 nucleotides are TGTGCCAGCAGTTTCAGGGGTGATGAGCAGTTCTTC. V and J are TRBV6-5 and TRBJ2-1; tentatively, D is TRBD1 (6 bases). The CDR3 sequence is 12 residues long. The ends were cut back, 4 bases at V and 8 bases at J, with 9 bases in the middle. Germline V gene data show CDR1 as MNHEY and CDR2 as SVGAGI.

The V call is TRBV7-8, the J call TRBJ2-1, with D possibly being TRBD2 (6 bases). CDR3 length equals 14 residues. Trimming removed 5 bases from V and 4 bases from J, with 12 bases in between. Germline V gives CDR1 SGHVS, CDR2 FQNEAQ. CDR3 in amino acids: CASSPGGIYNEQFF. In DNA, the CDR3 is TGTGCCAGCAGCCCAGGCGGGATTTACAATGAGCAGTTCTTC.

This chain joins TRBV4-1 and TRBJ1-4; D unclear. V was trimmed by 0 bases and J by 8 bases, leaving 10 bases between them. The CDR3 runs 14 residues. Germline lookup yields CDR1 MGHRA and CDR2 YSYEKL. The CDR3 here is CASSQDSGIEKLFF. The CDR3 DNA is TGCGCCAGCAGCCAAGATTCGGGAATCGAAAAACTGTTTTTT.

As concerns this clone: Relative to the germline gene, one junction end is altered; a read error may explain this. This sample includes further DNA sequences coding for the same CDR3. CDR3 in DNA: TGCGCCAGCGGGGGCGCCCAAGGGGAGGCTTACAATGAGCAGTTCTTC. It yields the protein CASGGAQGEAYNEQFF. The rearrangement links TRBV7-3 to TRBJ2-1; 8 positions match TRBD2. The germline V gene has CDR1 SGHTA and CDR2 FQGTGA. The CDR3 length is 16 residues.

The chain has TRBV23-1 and TRBJ2-2; 8 bases align to TRBD2. TRBV23-1 belongs to the ORF category, with a function that is uncertain. Trimming removed 6 bases from V and 0 bases from J; junction bases left unmatched: 18. The CDR3 extends over 20 amino acids. The CDR3 loop reads CASSRAKKLIAGPNTGELFF. CDR3 bases: TGCGCCAGCAGCCGGGCCAAAAAGCTCATAGCGGGACCGAACACCGGGGAGCTGTTTTTT.

The genes are TRBV2 and TRBJ2-5; D call uncertain. CDR3 size: 17 residues. Trimming shortened V by 1 base and J by 1 base, and 16 bases separated the two germline ends. Germline values: CDR1 SNHLY, CDR2 FYNNEI. The CDR3 DNA follows: TGTGCCAGCAGTGAAGGATTGGGTGAATCCTTCCAAGAGACCCAGTACTTC. This gives the protein CASSEGLGESFQETQYF.

This clone was recorded once. The chain recombines TRBV6-5 with TRBJ2-5, with no clear D. CDR3 length: 14 residues. Trimming shortened V by 0 bases and J by 5 bases, and 10 bases separated the two germline ends. The germline gives CDR1 MNHEY, CDR2 SVGAGI. CDR3 sequence reads: CASSYSLVSETQYF. The CDR3 DNA is TGTGCCAGCAGTTACTCTTTGGTATCGGAGACCCAGTACTTC.

CDR3 region: CASSFGQGTEAFF. The CDR3 bases are TGCGCCAGCAGCTTTGGTCAGGGAACTGAAGCTTTCTTT. The chain employs TRBV5-1 and TRBJ1-1; D is possibly TRBD1 (5 bases). CDR1 is SGHRS, CDR2 YFSETQ, per germline. The CDR3 has 13 residues. Trimming cost V 2 bases and J 5 bases, with 10 bases left between them.

The rearrangement links TRBV29-1 to TRBJ1-4; 7 positions match TRBD1. The germline V gene has CDR1 SQVTM and CDR2 ANQGSEA. The CDR3 sequence is 13 residues long. V was clipped by 4 bases and J by 5 bases; unmatched bases: 4. The CDR3 DNA is TGCAGCGTTGGGGGACAGCTAAATGAAAAACTGTTTTTT. Encoded protein: CSVGGQLNEKLFF.

J is TRBJ2-7 and V is TRBV30; D unclear. The CDR3 has 11 amino acids. Germline CDR1 reads GTSNPN; CDR2 reads SVGIG (reference sequence). The V end was cut by 2 bases, the J end by 4 bases, with 6 bases between. DNA of the CDR3: TGTGCCTGGAGTAAGGGATACGAGCAGTACTTC. Protein product: CAWSKGYEQYF. The variable domain in full, completed from reference TRBV30 and TRBJ2-7, reads SQTIHQWPATLVQPVGSPLSLECTVEGTSNPNLYWYRQAAGRGLQLLFYSVGIGQISSEVPQNLSASRPQDRQFILSSKKLLLSDSGFYLCAWSKGYEQYFGPGTRLTVT.

The J gene is TRBJ2-5, the V gene TRBV19; tentative D call: TRBD1 (6 bases). Trimming stripped 10 bases from V and 4 bases from J, with 25 bases between. Germline CDR1 and CDR2: LNHDA and SQIVND (reference sequence). The CDR3 has 16 residues. The CDR3 here is CATATGSVPQRETQYF. CDR3 DNA: TGTGCCACCGCAACAGGGTCCGTTCCCCAGCGAGAGACCCAGTACTTC.

The CDR3 coding sequence is TGTGCCAGCAGACGGACAGGGGATCCCTCTGGGGCCAACGTCCTGACTTTC. Protein: CASRRTGDPSGANVLTF. This sequence joins TRBV28 and TRBJ2-6; 9 positions match TRBD1. The V gene's germline CDR1 is MDHEN and CDR2 SYDVKM. There are 17 residues in the CDR3. Trimming at V came to 6 bases and at J to 0 bases, leaving 6 bases not matched to a gene.

J is TRBJ2-3 and V is TRBV24-1; D is uncertain. Germline values: CDR1 KGHDR, CDR2 SFDVKD. The CDR3 has 11 amino acids. V gave up 4 bases and J gave up 6 bases, with 4 bases separating them. The CDR3 nucleotides are TGTGCCACCAGTGACCTGGATACGCAGTATTTT. This codes for CATSDLDTQYF.

The chain uses TRBV30 and TRBJ2-7; TRBD1 matches at 7 bases. Germline lookup yields CDR1 GTSNPN and CDR2 SVGIG (reference sequence). The CDR3 is 14 amino acids. Trimming removed 2 bases from V and 0 bases from J; junction bases left unmatched: 4. The chain's CDR3 is CAWSLAGGSYEQYF. The CDR3 nucleotides are TGTGCCTGGAGTCTCGCAGGGGGCTCCTACGAGCAGTACTTC.

This sequence joins TRBV28 and TRBJ1-2, with a possible D match to TRBD1 (5 bases). The CDR3 is made up of 16 amino acids. Per germline, CDR1 MDHEN and CDR2 SYDVKM. The V end was cut by 4 bases, the J end by 0 bases, with 15 bases between. The CDR3 region is CASSSSAQGPNYGYTF. The CDR3, as DNA: TGTGCCAGCAGTTCCTCAGCCCAGGGACCTAACTATGGCTACACCTTC.

V and J are TRBV27 and TRBJ2-7; D is perhaps TRBD2 (5 bases). CDR3 length: 14 residues. Trimming shortened V by 3 bases and J by 6 bases, and 15 bases separated the two germline ends. CDR1 and CDR2 (germline): MNHEY, SMNVEV (reference sequence). CDR3 bases: TGTGCCAGCAGTTTCCTAACCGGGGTTGGCGAGCAGTACTTC. Residues: CASSFLTGVGEQYF.

This chain uses TRBV10-3 with TRBJ1-2; 9 bases match TRBD1. The CDR3 contains 16 residues. CDR1 is ENHRY and CDR2 is SYGVKD in the germline V gene. V shed 5 bases and J 4 bases; nucleotides not matched to a gene: 11. The CDR3 bases are TGTGCCATCAGTCCTGGACAGGGGCTAAACCTCTATGGCTACACCTTC. The encoded protein is CAISPGQGLNLYGYTF.

This chain uses TRBV7-8 with TRBJ1-1; the D is unclear. Germline V gives CDR1 SGHVS, CDR2 FQNEAQ. V lost 3 bases and J 3 bases, leaving 17 bases between the germline ends. The CDR3 runs to 16 residues. CDR3 region: CASSFGEGRAHTEAFF. DNA of the CDR3: TGTGCCAGCAGCTTTGGGGAAGGACGGGCCCACACTGAAGCTTTCTTT.

V gene TRBV7-8 combines with J gene TRBJ2-7; D unresolved. The CDR3 covers 13 residues. Germline V lookup: CDR1 SGHVS, CDR2 FQNEAQ. Trimming took off 2 bases at V and 2 bases at J, with 7 bases between the two ends. CDR3 in DNA: TGTGCCAGCAGCTTAAGCCGTACCTACGAGCAGTACTTC. Amino acids: CASSLSRTYEQYF.

The chain is built from TRBV2 and TRBJ1-2; D is uncertain. CDR3 length: 13 amino acids. V lost 3 bases and J lost 4, with 9 bases in between. Germline CDR1 SNHLY, CDR2 FYNNEI. DNA of the CDR3: TGTGCCAGCAGTGATGGAGGAACCTATGGCTACACCTTC. Translation: CASSDGGTYGYTF.

This clone showed up just once. The chain has TRBV11-3 and TRBJ1-6, with 7 bases aligning to TRBD1. Looked up from germline, CDR1 is SGHNT and CDR2 is YENEEA. V gave up 5 bases and J gave up 7 bases; unmatched junction bases: 8. The CDR3 contains 15 residues. This CDR3 is CASSKGSGGNSPLHF. In nucleotides, the CDR3 is TGTGCCAGCAGCAAAGGGTCAGGGGGAAATTCACCCCTCCACTTT.

The CDR3 region is CASSPQGGPMNTEAFF. CDR3 DNA: TGTGCCAGCAGCCCACAGGGGGGGCCCATGAACACTGAAGCTTTCTTT. The gene calls are TRBV12-1 and TRBJ1-1; the listed D gene, TRBD1, was not tested against the DNA. TRBV12-1 is shown as a pseudogene. The CDR3 totals 16 residues.